One T cell receptor (beta chain) is described in this entry. Its cognate antigen is unknown. The ends lost 4 bases at V and 5 bases at J; junction bases unmatched: 8. The CDR3 spans 15 residues. In germline, CDR1 is MDHEN, CDR2 SYDVKM. When sampled, the donors appeared nominally healthy, though they likely had unrecorded immune exposures. The data belong to a study of cytomegalovirus exposure and HLA in healthy donors. Looking at the study overall: Clustering assigned 81% of the roughly 400 genotyped donors to the Caucasian-associated ancestry cluster. Notes on the study in general: Previously analyzed data showed that most TCR beta V segments were productive at a frequency of about 90% or about 30%.

Amplification used 60 Vbeta primers and 13 Jbeta primers. Per the study methods: Unique TCR beta chains totaled roughly 79 million in a later count, with roughly 12 million of them shared. Sequenced by immunoSEQ multiplex PCR; TCRdb stores in-frame clones only, minus some. V and J calls and clone size are given by that table; D and trimming were obtained from the DNA. This table has approximately 200,000 clones, around 83% appearing once. This clonotype was sampled from a woman between 45 and 65 years old in good health and CMV-seropositive. The chain uses TRBV28 and TRBJ2-1, with TRBD2 matching over 7 bases. The specimen sequenced was PBMCs. CDR3 nucleotides: TGTGCCAGCAGTTCCCCCCCAGCGGGAAACAATGAGCAGTTCTTC. Translated: CASSSPPAGNNEQFF.